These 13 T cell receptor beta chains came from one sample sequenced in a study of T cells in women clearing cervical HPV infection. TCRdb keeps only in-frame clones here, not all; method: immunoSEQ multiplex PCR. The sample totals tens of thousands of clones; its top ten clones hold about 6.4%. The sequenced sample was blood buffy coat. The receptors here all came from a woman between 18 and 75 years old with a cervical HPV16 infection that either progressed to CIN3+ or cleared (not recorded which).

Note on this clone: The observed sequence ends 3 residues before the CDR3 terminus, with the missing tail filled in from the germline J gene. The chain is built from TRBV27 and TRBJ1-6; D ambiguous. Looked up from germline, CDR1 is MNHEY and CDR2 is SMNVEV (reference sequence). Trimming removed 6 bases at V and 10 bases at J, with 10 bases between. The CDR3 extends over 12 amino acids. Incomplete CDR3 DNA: TGTGCCAGCAGCCGACTAAGATCACCC. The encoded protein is CASSRLRSP. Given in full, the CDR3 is CASSRLRSPLHF.

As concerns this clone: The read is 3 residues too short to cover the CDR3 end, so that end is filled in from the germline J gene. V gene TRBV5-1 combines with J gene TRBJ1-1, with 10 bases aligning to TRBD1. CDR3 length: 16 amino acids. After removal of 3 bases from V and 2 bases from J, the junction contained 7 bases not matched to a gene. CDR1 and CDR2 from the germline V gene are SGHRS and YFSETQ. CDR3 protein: CASSWGQGNHNTEAFF. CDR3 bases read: TGCGCCAGCAGCTGGGGACAGGGGAATCATAACACTGAA.

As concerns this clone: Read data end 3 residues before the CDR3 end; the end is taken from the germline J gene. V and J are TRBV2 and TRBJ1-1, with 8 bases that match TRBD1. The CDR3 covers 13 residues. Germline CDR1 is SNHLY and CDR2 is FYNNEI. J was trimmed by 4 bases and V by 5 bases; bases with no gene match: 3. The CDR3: CASSYRGITEAFF. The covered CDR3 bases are TGTGCCAGCAGTTACAGGGGGATCACTGAA.

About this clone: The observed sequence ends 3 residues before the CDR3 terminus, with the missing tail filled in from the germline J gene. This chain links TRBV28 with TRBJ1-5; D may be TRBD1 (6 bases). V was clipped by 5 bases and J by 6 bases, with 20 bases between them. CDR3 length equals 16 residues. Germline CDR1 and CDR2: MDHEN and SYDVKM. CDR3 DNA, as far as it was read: TGTGCCAGCAGTCCGACAGGTTGGGTAGGTAGTCAGCCC. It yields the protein CASSPTGWVGSQP. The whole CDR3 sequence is CASSPTGWVGSQPQHF.

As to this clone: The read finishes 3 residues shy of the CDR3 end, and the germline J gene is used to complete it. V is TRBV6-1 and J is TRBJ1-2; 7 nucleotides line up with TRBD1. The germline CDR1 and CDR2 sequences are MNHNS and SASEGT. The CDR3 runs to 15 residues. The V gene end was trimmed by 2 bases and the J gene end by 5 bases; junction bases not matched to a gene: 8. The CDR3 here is CASSETRLTGYGYTF. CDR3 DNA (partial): TGTGCCAGCAGTGAAACCCGGTTGACAGGGTATGGC.

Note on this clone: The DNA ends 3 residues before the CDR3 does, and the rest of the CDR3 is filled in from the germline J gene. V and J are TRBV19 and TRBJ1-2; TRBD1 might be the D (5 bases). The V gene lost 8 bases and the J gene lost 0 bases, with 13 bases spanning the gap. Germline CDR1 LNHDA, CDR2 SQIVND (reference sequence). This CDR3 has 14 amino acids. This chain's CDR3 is CASAGGATNYGYTF. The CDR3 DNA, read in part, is TGTGCCAGTGCGGGGGGAGCAACTAACTATGGC.

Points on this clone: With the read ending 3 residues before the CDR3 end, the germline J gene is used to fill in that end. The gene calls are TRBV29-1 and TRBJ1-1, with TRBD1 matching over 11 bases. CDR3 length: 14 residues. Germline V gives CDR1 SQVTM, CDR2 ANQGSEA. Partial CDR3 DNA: TGCAGCGTACGGACAGGGGGCGGGCCAGTCGAA. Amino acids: CSVRTGGGPVE. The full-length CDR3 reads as CSVRTGGGPVEAFF.

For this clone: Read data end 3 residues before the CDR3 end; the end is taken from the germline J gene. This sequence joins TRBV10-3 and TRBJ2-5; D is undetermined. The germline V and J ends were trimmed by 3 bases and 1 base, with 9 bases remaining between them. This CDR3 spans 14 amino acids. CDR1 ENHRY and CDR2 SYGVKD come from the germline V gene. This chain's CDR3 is CAISDRMVQETQYF. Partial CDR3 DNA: TGTGCCATCAGTGACAGGATGGTCCAAGAGACC.

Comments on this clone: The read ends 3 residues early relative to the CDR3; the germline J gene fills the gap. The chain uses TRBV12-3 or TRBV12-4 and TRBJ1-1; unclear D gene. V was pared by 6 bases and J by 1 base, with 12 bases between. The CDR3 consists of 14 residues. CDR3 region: CASSLNSRNTEAFF. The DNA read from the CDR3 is TGTGCCAGCAGCCTTAACAGCAGGAACACTGAA.

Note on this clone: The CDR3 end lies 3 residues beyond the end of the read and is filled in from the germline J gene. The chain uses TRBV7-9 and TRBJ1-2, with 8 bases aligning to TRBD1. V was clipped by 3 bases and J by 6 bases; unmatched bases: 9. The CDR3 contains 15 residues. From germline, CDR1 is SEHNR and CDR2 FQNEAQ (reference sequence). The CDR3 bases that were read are TGTGCCAGCAGCTTCGCCGGACAGGGAAGGGATGGC. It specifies CASSFAGQGRDG. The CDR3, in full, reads CASSFAGQGRDGYTF.

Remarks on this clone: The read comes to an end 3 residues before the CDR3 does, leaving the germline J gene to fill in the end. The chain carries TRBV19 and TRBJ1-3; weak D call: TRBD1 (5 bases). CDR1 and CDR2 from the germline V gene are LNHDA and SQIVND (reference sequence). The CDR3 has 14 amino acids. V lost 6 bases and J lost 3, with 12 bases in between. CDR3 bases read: TGTGCCAGTAGCGCGGACATCAATGGAAACACC. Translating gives CASSADINGNT. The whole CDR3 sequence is CASSADINGNTIYF.

This CDR3 is CASSSRDSRSGYTF. Partial CDR3 DNA: TGTGCCAGCAGCTCCCGGGACAGTAGGAGTGGC. The chain recombines TRBV7-9 with TRBJ1-2, with 7 bases identical to TRBD1. The read comes to an end 3 residues before the CDR3 does, leaving the germline J gene to fill in the end. V was pared by 4 bases and J by 7 bases, with 9 bases of the junction left unmatched. Germline V gene lookup returns CDR1 SEHNR and CDR2 FQNEAQ (reference sequence). This CDR3 region has 14 residues.

Incomplete CDR3 DNA: TGTGCCAGTAGTATCTTCCCCGGGGAG. It codes for CASSIFPGE. The CDR3 in full is CASSIFPGELFF. The rearrangement links TRBV19 to TRBJ2-2; D is unclear. The read comes to an end 3 residues before the CDR3 does, leaving the germline J gene to fill in the end. V was pared by 3 bases and J by 6 bases, with 5 bases between. The CDR3 runs 12 residues. Germline V lookup: CDR1 LNHDA, CDR2 SQIVND (reference sequence).